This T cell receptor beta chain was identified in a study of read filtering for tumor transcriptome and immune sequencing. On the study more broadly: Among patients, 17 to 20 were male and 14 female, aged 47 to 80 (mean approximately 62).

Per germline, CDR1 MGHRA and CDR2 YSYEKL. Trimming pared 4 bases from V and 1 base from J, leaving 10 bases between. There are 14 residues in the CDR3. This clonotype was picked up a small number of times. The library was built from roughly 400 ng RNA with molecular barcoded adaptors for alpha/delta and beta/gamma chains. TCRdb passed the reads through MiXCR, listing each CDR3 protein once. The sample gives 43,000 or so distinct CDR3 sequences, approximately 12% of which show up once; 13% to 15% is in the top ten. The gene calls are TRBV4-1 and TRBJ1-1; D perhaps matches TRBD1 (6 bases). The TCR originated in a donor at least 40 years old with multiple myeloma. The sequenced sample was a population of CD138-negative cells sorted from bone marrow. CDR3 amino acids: CASSPPTGNTEAFF. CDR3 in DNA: TGCGCCAGCAGCCCTCCGACAGGGAACACTGAAGCTTTCTTT.